Each of the 24 T cell receptor beta chains below was sequenced from the same sample in a study of T cell changes during pregnancy in multiple sclerosis. This table comes from immunoSEQ multiplex PCR, and its TCRdb copy is limited to in-frame clones, with some not included. The top ten clones hold approximately 6% of a sample with 25,000 to 30,000 clones, more than 80% of them seen once. The sequences come from CD8+ T cells from peripheral blood mononuclear cells, collected before pregnancy. Every receptor here comes from a female donor with multiple sclerosis, enrolled in a pregnancy study.

This chain joins TRBV30 and TRBJ2-7; TRBD1 agrees at 12 bases. The CDR3 is made up of 14 amino acids. CDR1 and CDR2 (germline): GTSNPN, SVGIG (reference sequence). Trimming at V came to 4 bases and at J to 6 bases, leaving 7 bases not matched to a gene. The CDR3 reads CAWTSGTGGGEQYF. As DNA, the CDR3 is TGTGCCTGGACCTCCGGGACAGGGGGCGGCGAGCAGTACTTC. The variable domain in full, with the rest retrieved from reference TRBV30 and TRBJ2-7, is SQTIHQWPATLVQPVGSPLSLECTVEGTSNPNLYWYRQAAGRGLQLLFYSVGIGQISSEVPQNLSASRPQDRQFILSSKKLLLSDSGFYLCAWTSGTGGGEQYFGPGTRLTVT.

This clone appeared once. The V call is TRBV7-3, the J call TRBJ1-2, with 8 positions matching TRBD1. Germline loops: CDR1 SGHTA, CDR2 FQGTGA. This CDR3 is 13 amino acids long. After removal of 5 bases from V and 4 bases from J, the junction contained 3 bases not matched to a gene. The CDR3 DNA follows: TGTGCCAGCAGCCCAGGGACAGGCTATGGCTACACCTTC. Its translation is CASSPGTGYGYTF.

The table lists this clone with a count of one. V is TRBV9 and J is TRBJ2-5, with 11 nucleotides matching TRBD1. Unmatched junction bases numbered 6, after V lost 0 bases and J lost 5 bases. Germline V gene lookup returns CDR1 SGDLS and CDR2 YYNGEE. The CDR3 is made up of 16 amino acids. CDR3 nucleotides: TGTGCCAGCAGCGTAGAGGGGACAGGGGGGTGGGAGACCCAGTACTTC. It codes for CASSVEGTGGWETQYF.

The V gene is TRBV5-4, the J gene TRBJ1-5; D is undetermined. CDR1 and CDR2 from the germline V gene are SGHNT and YYREEE (reference sequence). With 0 bases removed from V and 10 bases from J, the gap between germline ends came to 11 bases. The CDR3 covers 13 residues. The CDR3 region has the DNA TGTGCCAGCAGCTTGGAGCGATCTGACCCCCAGCATTTT. It encodes CASSLERSDPQHF.

V gene TRBV6-4 combines with J gene TRBJ2-3; 8 nucleotides match TRBD2. The germline V gene encodes CDR1 MRHNA and CDR2 SNTAGT. With V trimmed by 5 bases and J by 1 base, 2 bases remained unmatched. This CDR3 comprises 14 residues. CDR3 nucleotide sequence: TGTGCCAGCAGTCTGACTAGCGGCACAGATACGCAGTATTTT. Its protein is CASSLTSGTDTQYF.

The chain is built from TRBV2 and TRBJ1-1; D call uncertain. This CDR3 spans 10 amino acids. Trimming took 10 bases from V and 8 from J, leaving 11 bases between them. The germline V gene has CDR1 SNHLY and CDR2 FYNNEI. The CDR3 sequence is CATWATEAFF. The CDR3 DNA follows: TGTGCCACGTGGGCCACGGAAGCTTTCTTT.

The chain uses TRBV27 and TRBJ2-7, with D possibly being TRBD1 (5 bases). CDR1 is MNHEY and CDR2 is SMNVEV in the germline V gene (reference sequence). The CDR3 covers 17 residues. The V end lost 2 bases, the J end lost 4 bases, and 21 bases lay between the germline ends. CDR3 protein: CASSLNPASGIHYEQYF. DNA for the CDR3: TGTGCCAGCAGTTTAAACCCCGCTTCAGGGATACATTACGAGCAGTACTTC.

This chain connects TRBV18 to TRBJ1-4; 10 nucleotides line up with TRBD1. Germline values: CDR1 KGHSH, CDR2 LQKENI. V was clipped by 3 bases and J by 5 bases; unmatched bases: 6. CDR3 length: 16 amino acids. In nucleotides, the CDR3 is TGTGCCAGCTCACCCGCACCGGGACAGGGGAATGAAAAACTGTTTTTT. Translating gives CASSPAPGQGNEKLFF.

This clone is a singleton in its sample. The rearrangement uses TRBV27 and TRBJ2-7; TRBD2 matches 15 bases. V dropped 0 bases and J dropped 2; count of bases not matched to a gene: 8. CDR3 size: 19 residues. Germline values: CDR1 MNHEY, CDR2 SMNVEV (reference sequence). The CDR3 region is CASSLSFWTSGREAYEQYF. DNA of the CDR3: TGTGCCAGCAGTTTATCCTTTTGGACTAGCGGGAGGGAAGCCTACGAGCAGTACTTC.

The chain has TRBV7-8 and TRBJ2-7, with TRBD1 matching over 7 bases. Losses at the gene ends were 1 base for V and 1 base for J; bases not matched to a gene: 10. CDR3 length: 17 amino acids. Germline CDR1 reads SGHVS; CDR2 reads FQNEAQ. This chain's CDR3 is CASSLDDPRTGSYEQYF. For the CDR3, the DNA is TGTGCCAGCAGCTTAGATGACCCACGGACAGGTTCCTACGAGCAGTACTTC.

The V and J genes are TRBV30 and TRBJ2-5; 12 positions agree with TRBD2. V shed 5 bases, J shed 5 bases, and the junction held 6 bases outside the gene matches. CDR1 is GTSNPN, CDR2 SVGIG, per germline (reference sequence). This CDR3 is built from 14 residues. In nucleotides, the CDR3 is TGTGCCTGGCAGACTAGCGGGAGAAGGGAGACCCAGTACTTC. It is translated as CAWQTSGRRETQYF.

The chain joins TRBV18 to TRBJ2-7; D gene unclear. Germline V gene data show CDR1 as KGHSH and CDR2 as LQKENI. The V end was cut by 2 bases, the J end by 3 bases, with 8 bases between. The CDR3 contains 13 residues. CDR3 nucleotides: TGTGCCAGCTCACCAGGCGGCGGCTACGAGCAGTACTTC. Protein: CASSPGGGYEQYF.

The count of this clone is one. This chain links TRBV6-6 with TRBJ2-1; a weak D match, TRBD2 (6 bases). Germline-derived CDR1 and CDR2 are MNHNY and SVGAGI (reference sequence). Trimming left V 5 bases short and J 1 base short, with 9 bases between. The CDR3 is made up of 14 amino acids. The CDR3 DNA sequence: TGTGCCAGCAGTCTTAGCGGATCCTACAATGAGCAGTTCTTC. Translated: CASSLSGSYNEQFF.

V is TRBV11-3 and J is TRBJ2-1, with D perhaps TRBD1 (5 bases). V was pared by 4 bases and J by 5 bases, with 12 bases between. Per germline, CDR1 SGHNT and CDR2 YENEEA. The CDR3 loop spans 14 amino acids. CDR3 residues: CASSSSDSNNEQFF. The CDR3 coding sequence is TGTGCCAGCAGCTCCTCCGACAGTAACAATGAGCAGTTCTTC.

This clone appeared a few times. J is TRBJ2-1 and V is TRBV9; a possible D gene is TRBD2 (6 bases). Germline V gene data show CDR1 as SGDLS and CDR2 as YYNGEE. V was pared by 0 bases and J by 0 bases, with 13 bases between. The CDR3 runs to 17 residues. The CDR3 loop is CASSVAASVSSYNEQFF. The CDR3 nucleotides read TGTGCCAGCAGCGTAGCGGCTAGCGTAAGCTCCTACAATGAGCAGTTCTTC.

J is TRBJ2-2 and V is TRBV18; the D gene is possibly TRBD2 (6 bases). Germline-derived CDR1 and CDR2 are KGHSH and LQKENI. The V gene lost 7 bases and the J gene lost 4 bases, with 16 bases spanning the gap. The CDR3 totals 15 residues. The CDR3, as DNA: TGTGCCAGCTTAAGCGGGCCAGATAGCACCGGGGAGCTGTTTTTT. Encoded protein: CASLSGPDSTGELFF.

CDR3 in DNA: TGTGCCAGCCGTTCAACCCGTCTAGTGTCCTGGGGAGGCTCCGGGTCCTACGAGCAGTACTTC. This encodes CASRSTRLVSWGGSGSYEQYF. The rearrangement links TRBV7-8 to TRBJ2-7; D perhaps matches TRBD2 (6 bases). This CDR3 contains 21 residues. The germline V and J ends were trimmed by 8 bases and 1 base, with 36 bases remaining between them. The germline V gene encodes CDR1 SGHVS and CDR2 FQNEAQ.

This clone was seen once. The gene calls are TRBV7-2 and TRBJ1-1; a weak D match, TRBD1 (5 bases). In germline, CDR1 is SGHTA, CDR2 FQGNSA. The CDR3 is made up of 13 amino acids. Trimming pared 5 bases from V and 10 bases from J, leaving 17 bases between. The CDR3 DNA reads as TGTGCCAGCAGCCAGCGGGGGGGAGCGACAGCTTTCTTT. This codes for CASSQRGGATAFF.

This clone was seen just once. The chain combines TRBV5-4 with TRBJ1-1; the D gene is possibly TRBD1 (6 bases). The CDR3 sequence is 13 residues long. Germline V gene lookup returns CDR1 SGHNT and CDR2 YYREEE (reference sequence). Trimming removed 4 bases from V and 6 bases from J, with 13 bases in between. The CDR3 loop reads CASSPGQIAEAFF. The DNA of the CDR3 is TGTGCCAGCAGCCCCGGACAGATAGCTGAAGCTTTCTTT.

V usage is TRBV14 and J usage is TRBJ2-7; D might be TRBD1 (6 bases). In germline, CDR1 is SGHDN, CDR2 FVKESK. V was clipped by 4 bases and J by 2 bases, with 12 bases between them. CDR3 length: 14 amino acids. DNA of the CDR3: TGTGCCAGCAGCCCGGGACACGGGACCTACGAGCAGTACTTC. As protein: CASSPGHGTYEQYF.

This sequence joins TRBV30 and TRBJ1-5; 10 nucleotides line up with TRBD1. Germline loops: CDR1 GTSNPN, CDR2 SVGIG (reference sequence). This CDR3 is built from 15 residues. J gave up 2 bases and V 5 bases, and 6 bases lay outside the gene matches. DNA for the CDR3: TGTGCCTGGGGTACCGGGACAGGGGGCAATCAGCCCCAGCATTTT. Translated, it gives CAWGTGTGGNQPQHF.

The chain employs TRBV2 and TRBJ1-5, with D perhaps TRBD1 (6 bases). The CDR3 contains 13 residues. The germline V gene encodes CDR1 SNHLY and CDR2 FYNNEI. Trimming took off 2 bases at V and 8 bases at J, with 10 bases between the two ends. In DNA, the CDR3 is TGTGCCAGCAGTGAAAACAGGGACGAGCCCCAGCATTTT. It codes for CASSENRDEPQHF. Filled out from reference TRBV2 and TRBJ1-5, the complete variable domain reads EPEVTQTPSHQVTQMGQEVILRCVPISNHLYFYWYRQILGQKVEFLVSFYNNEISEKSEIFDDQFSVERPDGSNFTLKIRSTKLEDSAMYFCASSENRDEPQHFGDGTRLSIL.

The chain couples TRBV11-2 to TRBJ2-7; 7 bases map to TRBD2. J was trimmed by 0 bases and V by 3 bases; bases with no gene match: 2. The CDR3 sequence is 14 residues long. Germline V gene lookup returns CDR1 SGHAT and CDR2 FQNNGV. Here the CDR3 reads CASSLGGDSYEQYF. CDR3 sequence (DNA): TGTGCCAGCAGCTTGGGAGGGGACTCCTACGAGCAGTACTTC.

With regard to this clone: One end of the junction fails to match germline, which may point to a read error. The chain employs TRBV6-1 and TRBJ2-7, with 7 bases aligning to TRBD2. Per the germline V gene, CDR1 is MNHNS and CDR2 is SASEGT. The CDR3 totals 16 residues. In nucleotides, the CDR3 is TGTGCCAACAGTGTAACCGGGACTAACCCCTCCTACGAGCAGTACTTC. It translates to CANSVTGTNPSYEQYF.